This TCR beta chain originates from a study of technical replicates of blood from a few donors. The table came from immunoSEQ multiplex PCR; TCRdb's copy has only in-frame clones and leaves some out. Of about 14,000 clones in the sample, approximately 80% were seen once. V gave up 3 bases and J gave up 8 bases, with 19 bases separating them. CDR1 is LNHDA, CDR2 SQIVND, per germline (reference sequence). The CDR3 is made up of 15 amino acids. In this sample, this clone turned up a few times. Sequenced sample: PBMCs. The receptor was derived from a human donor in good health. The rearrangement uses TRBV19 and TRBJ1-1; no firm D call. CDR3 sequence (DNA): TGTGCCAGTAGTATCCGTTGGGTGGGCAGAGAAGAAGCTTTCTTT. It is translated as CASSIRWVGREEAFF.